This T cell receptor beta chain was sequenced during a study of OX40 agonist ivuxolimab in advanced cancers. Turning to the study itself: Patients were dosed intravenously with ivuxolimab at 0.01 to 10 mg/kg every 2 weeks. Melanoma, hepatocellular carcinoma, head and neck or renal cell cancer occurred in dose-escalation patients.

Clones were sequenced by immunoSEQ multiplex PCR, and TCRdb holds only the in-frame ones, with some missing. The repertoire holds approximately 50,000 clones, with about 88% as singletons. It was autoimmune disease history or systemic immunosuppression that excluded patients. CDR1 and CDR2 from the germline V gene are SGHDN and FVKESK. With V trimmed by 4 bases and J by 6 bases, 11 bases remained unmatched. There are 16 residues in the CDR3. Sequenced here: CD4+ or CD8+ T cells sorted from blood, sampled in a trial of the OX40 agonist ivuxolimab. The source of this sequence is an adult with an advanced solid tumor such as melanoma, head and neck, liver or kidney cancer. The chain joins TRBV14 to TRBJ2-2, with 7 bases that match TRBD1. The CDR3 here is CASSPQQGVIPGELFF. CDR3 in DNA: TGTGCCAGCAGCCCACAGCAGGGGGTCATACCCGGGGAGCTGTTTTTT.